The rows below give T cell receptor beta chains drawn from one sample of a study of cytomegalovirus exposure and HLA in healthy donors. Libraries were prepared by immunoSEQ multiplex PCR; TCRdb keeps only in-frame clonotypes and omits some of them. The table has about 99,000 clones, about 77% seen once; the top ten hold around 3.4%. The source material was PBMCs. The receptors shown here come from a man between 35 and 55 years old in good health and CMV-seronegative. Both conserved end residues are part of each CDR3. D genes are given only for firm matches. Not all rows give a size; the values are once, few, many and, for expanded clones, a class.

D gene,V gene,clone size,J gene,CDR3 length,CDR3 DNA,CDR3 protein
TRBD2,TRBV30,-,TRBJ2-1,14,TGTGCCTGGATCCGGACTAGCGGGGGGCTAGAGCAGTTCTTC,CAWIRTSGGLEQFF
TRBD1,TRBV7-9,-,TRBJ2-5,15,TGTGCCAGCAGCTTATGGACAGGTATCCAAGAGACCCAGTACTTC,CASSLWTGIQETQYF
-,TRBV6-6,-,TRBJ1-5,15,TGTGCCAGCAGTTACTCGTCCGGGGAAGCTCAGCCCCAGCATTTT,CASSYSSGEAQPQHF
TRBD1,TRBV19,once,TRBJ1-5,16,TGTGCCAGTAAAAGTGCGGGACAGGGGGCTTTGCAGCCCCAGCATTTT,CASKSAGQGALQPQHF
TRBD1,TRBV5-1,-,TRBJ2-1,16,TGCGCCAGCTCATATACCGGGACAGGGGTAAGGAATGAGCAGTTCTTC,CASSYTGTGVRNEQFF
-,TRBV9,-,TRBJ1-6,14,TGTGCCAGCAGCGTTACAGGGAATAATTCACCCCTCCACTTT,CASSVTGNNSPLHF
TRBD2,TRBV19,-,TRBJ2-1,14,TGTGCCAGTAAAAAGACTAGCGGATACAATGAGCAGTTCTTC,CASKKTSGYNEQFF
TRBD1,TRBV28,-,TRBJ1-2,17,TGTGCCAGCAGTTTGGCAAAAAAACAGGGGGGAAGATTTGGCTACACCTTC,CASSLAKKQGGRFGYTF
TRBD1,TRBV30,few,TRBJ1-1,15,TGTGCCTGGAGAGGGAACAGGGGGATGAACACTGAAGCTTTCTTT,CAWRGNRGMNTEAFF
TRBD1,TRBV5-1,few,TRBJ1-4,16,TGCGCCAGCAGCAGAGGGACAGGTAGAGATAATGAAAAACTGTTTTTT,CASSRGTGRDNEKLFF
-,TRBV29-1,few,TRBJ1-6,13,TGCGGCCTCAAGGAGGGGATGAATTCACCCCTCCACTTT,CGLKEGMNSPLHF
-,TRBV7-3,-,TRBJ1-2,13,TGTGCCAGCAGCTTGCTCCCGGGTTATGGCTACACCTTC,CASSLLPGYGYTF
TRBD2,TRBV28,-,TRBJ2-5,16,TGTGCCAGCAGCACAAATGGACTAGCGGGGCGTGGGGAGCAGTACTTC,CASSTNGLAGRGEQYF
-,TRBV16,-,TRBJ1-1,14,TGTGCCAGCAGCTACAGGGCCCCAAACACTGAAGCTTTCTTT,CASSYRAPNTEAFF
-,TRBV21-1,-,TRBJ2-7,16,TGTGCCAGCAGCAAAGGGCGTAGGACTAGTTCCTACGAGCAGTACTTC,CASSKGRRTSSYEQYF
TRBD1,TRBV19,-,TRBJ2-1,13,TGTGCCAGTACCCCTGACAGGGGGTATGAGCAGTTCTTC,CASTPDRGYEQFF
-,TRBV9,-,TRBJ1-4,16,TGTGCCAGCAGCGCCCTACAGGTCTCAACTAATGAAAAACTGTTTTTT,CASSALQVSTNEKLFF
TRBD2,TRBV4-1,-,TRBJ2-2,18,TGCGCCAGCAGCCAAGAGCTAGCGGGGGCCGCGAACACCGGGGAGCTGTTTTTT,CASSQELAGAANTGELFF
TRBD1,TRBV6-6,-,TRBJ2-7,14,TGTGCCAGCAGTTCGGGACAGGGCGTCGACGAGCAGTACTTC,CASSSGQGVDEQYF
TRBD1,TRBV9,-,TRBJ1-4,15,TGTGCCAGCAGCGTCGCCGGGACAGGGAATGAAAAACTGTTTTTT,CASSVAGTGNEKLFF
-,TRBV18,-,TRBJ1-1,14,TGTGCCAGCTCACCACAGGGGCCACACACTGAAGCTTTCTTT,CASSPQGPHTEAFF
TRBD1,TRBV5-4,-,TRBJ1-1,15,TGTGCCAGCAGCAGATCAGGGGGACCGAACACTGAAGCTTTCTTT,CASSRSGGPNTEAFF
TRBD1,TRBV30,-,TRBJ1-1,13,TGTGCCTGGAGTGGACAGGGAAACACTGAAGCTTTCTTT,CAWSGQGNTEAFF
-,TRBV5-5,-,TRBJ1-1,15,TGTGCCAGCAGCTTGAGGGTGACAGGGAACACTGAAGCTTTCTTT,CASSLRVTGNTEAFF
-,TRBV29-1,-,TRBJ1-1,13,TGCAGCGCCAACCCCCTAAGACAGTCGGAAGCTTTCTTT,CSANPLRQSEAFF
-,TRBV30,few,TRBJ1-1,13,TGTGCCTCGTTATACAGGGAAAACACTGAAGCTTTCTTT,CASLYRENTEAFF
-,TRBV13,-,TRBJ1-1,15,TGTGCCAGCAGCTTATTACGACAGCTGAACACTGAAGCTTTCTTT,CASSLLRQLNTEAFF
-,TRBV15,-,TRBJ1-5,16,TGTGCCACCAGCAGAGAGCATGTTTCCGGGAATCAGCCCCAGCATTTT,CATSREHVSGNQPQHF
-,TRBV5-1,-,TRBJ2-4,16,TGCGCCAGCAGCCCGCCCAGGGATGGGGCCAAAAACATTCAGTACTTC,CASSPPRDGAKNIQYF
-,TRBV6-1,few,TRBJ2-7,14,TGTGCCAGCAGCCCGGGCGGGATCGCCTACGAGCAGTACTTC,CASSPGGIAYEQYF
-,TRBV28,-,TRBJ2-2,17,TGTGCCAGCAGTTTATCCAGGGACATGTATGGCACCGGGGAGCTGTTTTTT,CASSLSRDMYGTGELFF
-,TRBV4-1,few,TRBJ1-1,12,TGCGCCAGCAGCCCCGGGAGGACTGAAGCTTTCTTT,CASSPGRTEAFF
-,TRBV7-9,-,TRBJ2-2,14,TGTGCCAATTCGGCACAGGGGAACACCGGGGAGCTGTTTTTT,CANSAQGNTGELFF
-,TRBV6-6,-,TRBJ1-1,13,TGTGCCAGCAGTCCCTCGGGGGGCGCTGAAGCTTTCTTT,CASSPSGGAEAFF
-,TRBV28,-,TRBJ1-5,12,TGTGCCAGCAGTCAAAACAATCAGCCCCAGCATTTT,CASSQNNQPQHF
-,TRBV30,-,TRBJ2-3,14,TGTGCCTGGGGAGACAGGATGAGCACAGATACGCAGTATTTT,CAWGDRMSTDTQYF
-,TRBV5-1,few,TRBJ1-6,14,TGCGCCAGCAGCTTGGGTGTCGAGCCGTCACCCCTCCACTTT,CASSLGVEPSPLHF